This T cell receptor beta chain was sequenced in a study of blood T cell repertoires in COVID-19. This clone occurred a few times. Sequencing used immunoSEQ multiplex PCR; TCRdb keeps in-frame clones, though not all of them. The table includes about 150,000 clones, about nine tenths detected once. This receptor was obtained from a human donor in a cohort sampled during active COVID-19. The specimen was peripheral blood.

The CDR3 nucleotides are TGTGCCAGCAGCTTCGCCCAGGGTAATGGCTACACCTTC. Translated: CASSFAQGNGYTF. This chain links TRBV11-2 with TRBJ1-2, with a tentative D call TRBD1 (5 bases). The CDR3 is 13 residues long. CDR1 is SGHAT and CDR2 is FQNNGV in the germline V gene. The V end lost 3 bases, the J end lost 6 bases, and 11 bases lay between the germline ends.